This T cell receptor beta chain was sequenced in a study of shared clonotypes between healthy human individuals. Overall study results and limits: Researchers found naive subsets generally carried larger estimated richness than memory subsets.

On this clone: Its antigen is not known.

The data were produced by immunoSEQ multiplex PCR, yet TCRdb's version contains in-frame clones alone and is incomplete. Of roughly 2,300,000 clones listed, just under 95% are singletons. This receptor was taken from a man between 18 and 35 years old in good health. Some clones in this sample may be carry-over from other donors' samples. The sequenced sample consisted of naive CD4+ T cells from PBMCs. Sample subset: CD45RA+ positively selected.

CDR3 bases: TGTGCCAGCAGCTTGGGCTCACAGGGACCGAACACTGAAGCTTTCTTT. This translates into CASSLGSQGPNTEAFF. This chain connects TRBV5-4 to TRBJ1-1, with D perhaps TRBD1 (6 bases). The CDR3 spans 16 residues. V was clipped by 0 bases and J by 1 base, with 13 bases between them. Germline V gene sequence: CDR1 SGHNT, CDR2 YYREEE (reference sequence).